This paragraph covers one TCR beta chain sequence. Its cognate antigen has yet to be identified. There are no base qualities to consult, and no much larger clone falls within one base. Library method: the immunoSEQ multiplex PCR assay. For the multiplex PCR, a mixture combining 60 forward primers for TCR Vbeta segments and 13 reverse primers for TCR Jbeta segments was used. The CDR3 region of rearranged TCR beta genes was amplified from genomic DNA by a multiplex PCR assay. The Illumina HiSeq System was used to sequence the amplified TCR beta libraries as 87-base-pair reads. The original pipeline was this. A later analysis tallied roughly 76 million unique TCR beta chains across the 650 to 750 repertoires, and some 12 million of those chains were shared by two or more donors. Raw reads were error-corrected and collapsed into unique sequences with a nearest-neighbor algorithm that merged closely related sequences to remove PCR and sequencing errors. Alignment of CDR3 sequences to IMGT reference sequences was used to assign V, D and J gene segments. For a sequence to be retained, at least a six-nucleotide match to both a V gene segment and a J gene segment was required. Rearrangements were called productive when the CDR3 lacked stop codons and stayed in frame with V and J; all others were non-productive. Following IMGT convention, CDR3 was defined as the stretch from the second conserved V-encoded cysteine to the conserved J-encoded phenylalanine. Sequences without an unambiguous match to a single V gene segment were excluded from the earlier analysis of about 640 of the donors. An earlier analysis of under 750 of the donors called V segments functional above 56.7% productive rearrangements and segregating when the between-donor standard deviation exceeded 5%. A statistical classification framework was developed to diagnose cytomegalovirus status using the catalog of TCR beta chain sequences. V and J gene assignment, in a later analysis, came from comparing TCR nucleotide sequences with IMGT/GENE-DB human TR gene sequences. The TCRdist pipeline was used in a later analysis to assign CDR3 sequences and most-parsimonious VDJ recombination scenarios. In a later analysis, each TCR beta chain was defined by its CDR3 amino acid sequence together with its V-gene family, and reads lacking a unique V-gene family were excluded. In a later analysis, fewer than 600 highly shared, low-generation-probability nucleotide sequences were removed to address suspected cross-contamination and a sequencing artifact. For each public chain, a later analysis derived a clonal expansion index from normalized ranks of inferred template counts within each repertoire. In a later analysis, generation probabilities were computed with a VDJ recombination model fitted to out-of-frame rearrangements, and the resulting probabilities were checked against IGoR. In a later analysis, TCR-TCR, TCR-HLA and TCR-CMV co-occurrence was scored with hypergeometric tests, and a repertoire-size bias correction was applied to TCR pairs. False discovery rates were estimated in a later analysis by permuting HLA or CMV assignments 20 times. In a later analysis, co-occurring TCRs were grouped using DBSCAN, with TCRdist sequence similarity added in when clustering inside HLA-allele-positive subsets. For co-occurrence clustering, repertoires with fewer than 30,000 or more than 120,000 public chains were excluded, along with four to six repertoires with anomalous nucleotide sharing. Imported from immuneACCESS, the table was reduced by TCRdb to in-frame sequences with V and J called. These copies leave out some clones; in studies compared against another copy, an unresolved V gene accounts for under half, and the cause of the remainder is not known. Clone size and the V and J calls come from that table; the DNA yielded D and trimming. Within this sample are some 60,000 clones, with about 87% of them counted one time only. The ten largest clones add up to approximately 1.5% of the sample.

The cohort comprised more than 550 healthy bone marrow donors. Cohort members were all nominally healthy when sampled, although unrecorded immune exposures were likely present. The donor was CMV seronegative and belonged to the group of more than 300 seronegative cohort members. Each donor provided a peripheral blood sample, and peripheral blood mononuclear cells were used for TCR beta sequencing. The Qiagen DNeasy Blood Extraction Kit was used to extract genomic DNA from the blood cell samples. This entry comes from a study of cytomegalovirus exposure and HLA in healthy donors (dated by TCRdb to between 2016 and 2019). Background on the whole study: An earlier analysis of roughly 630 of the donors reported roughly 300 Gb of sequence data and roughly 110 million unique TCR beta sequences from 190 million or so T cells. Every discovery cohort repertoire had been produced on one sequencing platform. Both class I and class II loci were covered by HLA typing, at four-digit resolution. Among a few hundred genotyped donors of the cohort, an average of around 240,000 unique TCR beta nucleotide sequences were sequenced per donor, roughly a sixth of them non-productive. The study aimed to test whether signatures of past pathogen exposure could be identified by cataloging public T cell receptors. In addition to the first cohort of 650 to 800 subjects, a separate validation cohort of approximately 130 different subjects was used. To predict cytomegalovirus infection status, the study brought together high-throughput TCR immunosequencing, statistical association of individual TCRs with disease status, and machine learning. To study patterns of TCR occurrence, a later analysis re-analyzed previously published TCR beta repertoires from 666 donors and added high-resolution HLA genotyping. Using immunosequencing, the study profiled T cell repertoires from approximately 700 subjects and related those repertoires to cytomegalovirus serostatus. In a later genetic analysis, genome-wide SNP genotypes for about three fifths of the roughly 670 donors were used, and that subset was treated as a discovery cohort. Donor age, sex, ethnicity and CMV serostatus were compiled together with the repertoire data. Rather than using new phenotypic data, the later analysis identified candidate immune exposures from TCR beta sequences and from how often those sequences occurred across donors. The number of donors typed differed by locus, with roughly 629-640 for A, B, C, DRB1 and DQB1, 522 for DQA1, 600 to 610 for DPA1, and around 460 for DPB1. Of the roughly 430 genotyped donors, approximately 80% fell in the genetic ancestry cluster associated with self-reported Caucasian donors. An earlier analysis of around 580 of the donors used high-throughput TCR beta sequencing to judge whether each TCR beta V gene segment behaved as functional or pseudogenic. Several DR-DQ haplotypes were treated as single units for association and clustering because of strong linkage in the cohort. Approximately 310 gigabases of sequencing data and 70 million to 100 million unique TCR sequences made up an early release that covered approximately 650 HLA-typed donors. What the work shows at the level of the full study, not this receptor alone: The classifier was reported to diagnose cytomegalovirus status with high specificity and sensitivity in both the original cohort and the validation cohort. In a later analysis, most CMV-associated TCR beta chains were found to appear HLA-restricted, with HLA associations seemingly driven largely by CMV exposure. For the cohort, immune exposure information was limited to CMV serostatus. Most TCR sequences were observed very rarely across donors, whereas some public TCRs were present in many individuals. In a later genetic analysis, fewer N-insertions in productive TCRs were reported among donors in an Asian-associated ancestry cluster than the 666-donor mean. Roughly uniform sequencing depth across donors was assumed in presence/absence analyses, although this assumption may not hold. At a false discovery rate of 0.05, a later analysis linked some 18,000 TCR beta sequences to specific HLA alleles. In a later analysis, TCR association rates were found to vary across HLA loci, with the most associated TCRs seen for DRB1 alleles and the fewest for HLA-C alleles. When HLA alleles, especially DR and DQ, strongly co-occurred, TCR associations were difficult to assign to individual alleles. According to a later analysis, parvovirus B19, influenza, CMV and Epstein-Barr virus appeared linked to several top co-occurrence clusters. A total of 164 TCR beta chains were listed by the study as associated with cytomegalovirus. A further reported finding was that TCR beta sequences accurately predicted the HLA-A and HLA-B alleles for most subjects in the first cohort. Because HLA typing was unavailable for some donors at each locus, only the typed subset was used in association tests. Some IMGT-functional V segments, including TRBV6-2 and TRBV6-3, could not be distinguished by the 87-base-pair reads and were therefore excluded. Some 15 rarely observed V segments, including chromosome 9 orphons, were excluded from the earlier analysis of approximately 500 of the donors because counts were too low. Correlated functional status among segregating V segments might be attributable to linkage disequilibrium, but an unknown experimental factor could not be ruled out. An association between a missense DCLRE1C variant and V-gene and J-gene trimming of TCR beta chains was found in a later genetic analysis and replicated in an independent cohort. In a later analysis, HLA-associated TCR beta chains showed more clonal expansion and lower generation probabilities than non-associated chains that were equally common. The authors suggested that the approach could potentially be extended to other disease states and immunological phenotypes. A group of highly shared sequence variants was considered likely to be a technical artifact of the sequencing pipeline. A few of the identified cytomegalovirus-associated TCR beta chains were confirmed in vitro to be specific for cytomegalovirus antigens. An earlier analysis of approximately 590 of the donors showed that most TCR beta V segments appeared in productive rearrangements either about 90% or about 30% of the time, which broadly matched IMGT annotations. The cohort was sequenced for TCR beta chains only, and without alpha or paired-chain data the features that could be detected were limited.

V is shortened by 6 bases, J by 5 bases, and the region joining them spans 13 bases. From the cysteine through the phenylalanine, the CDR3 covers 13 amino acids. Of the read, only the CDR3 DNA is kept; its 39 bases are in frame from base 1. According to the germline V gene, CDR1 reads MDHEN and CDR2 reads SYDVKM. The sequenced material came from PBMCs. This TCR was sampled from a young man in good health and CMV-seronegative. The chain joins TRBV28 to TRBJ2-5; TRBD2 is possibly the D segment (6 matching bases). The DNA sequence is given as TGTGCCAGCAGGCGGGGAAGGCTGGAGACCCAGTACTTC. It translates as CASRRGRLETQYF.